The clone carrying this T cell receptor beta chain was seen at least ten times. Its antigen remains unknown. The record originates from a study of T cells after yellow fever vaccination. General study findings and limits: In post-booster samples, most primary-vaccination clones reappeared (approximately 96% CD4, around 87% CD8). A minor fraction of clonotypes spanned both CD4 and CD8 compartments.

TCR cDNA was made by 5'RACE template switching, adding a universal primer site and UMIs. MiXCR was run by TCRdb on the 5' RACE reads, yielding one entry per CDR3 protein. The table shows around 110,000 distinct CDR3 sequences, with 6.5% to 9% occurring only once. The CDR3 covers 13 residues. Losses at the gene ends were 8 bases for V and 6 bases for J; bases not matched to a gene: 9. The germline V gene has CDR1 SQVTM and CDR2 ANQGSEA. The TCR originated in a man under 40 who received the YFV17D yellow fever vaccine. This rearrangement joins TRBV29-1 to TRBJ2-1; TRBD2 agrees at 8 bases. The sample in question was CD8+ T cells sorted from PBMCs, obtained 45 days after the yellow fever booster vaccination. The CDR3 DNA is TGCAGCCTCCTCCAAGCGGGGGTCAATGAGCAGTTCTTC. It encodes CSLLQAGVNEQFF.